The 24 T cell receptor beta chains given below trace back to one sample, sequenced in a study of OX40 agonist ivuxolimab in advanced cancers. Some clones are missing from TCRdb's copy, which holds only in-frame ones; the method was immunoSEQ multiplex PCR. The data show tens of thousands of clones, with roughly 94% seen just once and approximately 14% held by the top ten. The sequencing here drew on CD4+ or CD8+ T cells sorted from blood, taken in a trial of the OX40 agonist ivuxolimab. These receptors all stem from an adult with an advanced solid tumor such as melanoma, head and neck, liver or kidney cancer.

This rearrangement joins TRBV9 to TRBJ2-7; the D gene could be TRBD1 or TRBD2 (5 bases each). Trimming shortened V by 4 bases and J by 6 bases, and 17 bases separated the two germline ends. From germline, CDR1 is SGDLS and CDR2 YYNGEE. The CDR3 loop spans 14 amino acids. The CDR3 is CASSPLGPWGEQYF. CDR3 nucleotide sequence: TGTGCCAGCAGCCCTTTGGGACCATGGGGCGAGCAGTACTTC.

The V call is TRBV7-2, the J call TRBJ2-1, with D hard to call. V was cut by 1 base and J by 4 bases, with 14 bases left in between. Germline V CDR1 and CDR2: SGHTA, FQGNSA. The CDR3 sequence is 16 residues long. This CDR3 reads CASSLEDPIAYNEQFF. The CDR3 nucleotides read TGTGCCAGCAGCTTAGAAGACCCAATTGCTTACAATGAGCAGTTCTTC.

J is TRBJ2-7 and V is TRBV27, with D unresolved. Germline V gene lookup returns CDR1 MNHEY and CDR2 SMNVEV (reference sequence). V lost 6 bases and J 7 bases, leaving 28 bases between the germline ends. CDR3 length: 17 amino acids. CDR3 amino acids: CASSRQTRSATLLEQYF. For the CDR3, the DNA is TGTGCCAGCAGCCGTCAGACTCGATCCGCTACGCTTTTGGAGCAGTACTTC.

The chain recombines TRBV11-2 with TRBJ1-4; 8 bases map to TRBD1. The V segment lost 1 base and the J segment 8 bases; nucleotides outside the gene matches: 3. Looked up from germline, CDR1 is SGHAT and CDR2 is FQNNGV. The CDR3 length is 14 residues. The CDR3 reads CASSLGTGLEKLFF. Written as DNA, the CDR3 is TGTGCCAGCAGCTTAGGGACAGGGTTGGAAAAACTGTTTTTT.

V usage is TRBV4-2 and J usage is TRBJ2-3, with 9 nucleotides matching TRBD2. This CDR3 has 16 residues. Germline V CDR1 and CDR2: LGHNA, YNFKEQ. Trimming removed 4 bases from V and 3 bases from J; junction bases left unmatched: 8. Here the CDR3 reads CASSPQTSGPTDTQYF. Written as DNA, the CDR3 is TGTGCCAGCAGCCCTCAGACTAGCGGTCCTACAGATACGCAGTATTTT.

The gene calls are TRBV7-3 and TRBJ2-3, with D possibly being TRBD1 (5 bases). Germline-derived CDR1 and CDR2 are SGHTA and FQGTGA. V was clipped by 3 bases and J by 0 bases, with 10 bases between them. The CDR3 runs 15 residues. The CDR3 is CASSFGRVSTDTQYF. In DNA, the CDR3 is TGTGCCAGCAGCTTCGGCAGGGTCAGCACAGATACGCAGTATTTT.

The genes are TRBV19 and TRBJ2-7; the D gene could be TRBD1 or TRBD2 (5 bases each). This CDR3 is built from 14 residues. Germline V gene data show CDR1 as LNHDA and CDR2 as SQIVND (reference sequence). Trimming removed 5 bases at V and 3 bases at J, with 14 bases between. The CDR3 spells CASSARDGYYEQYF. CDR3 DNA sequence: TGTGCCAGTAGTGCGAGGGACGGATACTACGAGCAGTACTTC.

This clone was detected only once. This rearrangement joins TRBV6-4 to TRBJ1-2; D is ambiguous. Germline loops: CDR1 MRHNA, CDR2 SNTAGT. The germline V and J ends were trimmed by 6 bases and 0 bases, with 11 bases remaining between them. The CDR3 totals 14 residues. CDR3 nucleotide sequence: TGTGCCAGCAGGAGGAACAAAACTAACTATGGCTACACCTTC. Residues: CASRRNKTNYGYTF.

Here the CDR3 DNA reads TGTGCCAGCAGTTTTAAGGGCGATGAGCAGTTCTTC. Protein: CASSFKGDEQFF. This chain joins TRBV27 and TRBJ2-1; D gene unclear. Between the trimmed V and J ends, which lost 3 bases and 8 bases, there was a span of 8 bases. The germline V gene encodes CDR1 MNHEY and CDR2 SMNVEV (reference sequence). The CDR3 sequence is 12 residues long.

V gene TRBV29-1 combines with J gene TRBJ2-5; TRBD1 aligns across 7 bases. The J call is doubtful: the DNA matches TRBJ2-7 better. The germline V gene has CDR1 SQVTM and CDR2 ANQGSEA. This CDR3 has 15 residues. CDR3 sequence reads: CSVEVPGQLAYEQYF. CDR3 bases: TGCAGCGTTGAAGTACCGGGACAGTTAGCCTACGAGCAGTACTTC.

This rearrangement joins TRBV7-9 to TRBJ1-2; 9 bases align to TRBD1. The junction had 10 bases not matched to a gene; V was cut back by 8 bases and J by 3 bases. The CDR3 consists of 15 residues. Per the germline V gene, CDR1 is SEHNR and CDR2 is FQNEAQ (reference sequence). CDR3 in amino acids: CASHPKGQGDYGYTF. Written as DNA, the CDR3 is TGTGCCAGCCACCCCAAGGGACAGGGCGACTATGGCTACACCTTC.

The chain has TRBV19 and TRBJ1-4; no clear D gene. The CDR3 runs 17 residues. Between the trimmed V and J ends, which lost 3 bases and 3 bases, there was a span of 17 bases. Per germline, CDR1 LNHDA and CDR2 SQIVND (reference sequence). Written as DNA, the CDR3 is TGTGCCAGTAGTATGGTGGTTGTAGGGCTACCTAATGAAAAACTGTTTTTT. Amino acids: CASSMVVVGLPNEKLFF.

The rearrangement uses TRBV27 and TRBJ1-1; 8 bases match TRBD1. CDR1 is MNHEY, CDR2 SMNVEV, per germline (reference sequence). J gave up 4 bases and V 5 bases, and 6 bases lay outside the gene matches. The CDR3 loop spans 14 amino acids. This CDR3 reads CASSNRQGSTEAFF. Written as DNA, the CDR3 is TGTGCCAGCAGTAACCGACAGGGGAGCACTGAAGCTTTCTTT.

The rearrangement joins TRBV27 to TRBJ1-6, with D possibly matching TRBD1 (5 bases). V lost 5 bases and J lost 13, with 24 bases in between. CDR3 length: 16 amino acids. In germline, CDR1 is MNHEY, CDR2 SMNVEV (reference sequence). CDR3 nucleotide sequence: TGTGCCAGCAGTCCCAGGGCGGGGTGGGTGTTCGGGCCCCTCCACTTT. This codes for CASSPRAGWVFGPLHF.

V gene TRBV5-6 combines with J gene TRBJ2-2, with 10 bases that match TRBD2. Germline values: CDR1 SGHDT, CDR2 YYEEEE. The CDR3 runs to 15 residues. The V gene end was trimmed by 0 bases and the J gene end by 5 bases; junction bases not matched to a gene: 1. The CDR3 DNA is TGTGCCAGCAGCTTGGGACTAGCGGGTACCGGGGAGCTGTTTTTT. Translation gives CASSLGLAGTGELFF.

The rearrangement uses TRBV10-2 and TRBJ2-7, with TRBD2 matching over 9 bases. CDR1 is WSHSY, CDR2 SAAADI, per germline. The CDR3 contains 13 residues. The trim removed 6 bases at V and 1 base at J, leaving 1 base unmatched. The CDR3 nucleotides read TGCGCCAGCAGCCTAGCGGGGTCCTACGAGCAGTACTTC. It specifies CASSLAGSYEQYF.

This chain uses TRBV2 with TRBJ2-2, with D possibly TRBD1 on 6 matching bases. The V end lost 5 bases, the J end lost 4 bases, and 11 bases lay between the germline ends. Germline values: CDR1 SNHLY, CDR2 FYNNEI. This CDR3 region has 14 residues. CDR3 DNA: TGTGCCAGCAGTTATGGGACAACCACCGGGGAGCTGTTTTTT. Translation gives CASSYGTTTGELFF. Supplemented by reference TRBV2 and TRBJ2-2, the full variable domain reads EPEVTQTPSHQVTQMGQEVILRCVPISNHLYFYWYRQILGQKVEFLVSFYNNEISEKSEIFDDQFSVERPDGSNFTLKIRSTKLEDSAMYFCASSYGTTTGELFFGEGSRLTVL.

V and J are TRBV27 and TRBJ2-2; D may match TRBD1 or TRBD2 (5 bases each). The CDR3 covers 14 residues. CDR1 MNHEY and CDR2 SMNVEV come from the germline V gene (reference sequence). V was pared by 0 bases and J by 5 bases, with 7 bases between. In nucleotides, the CDR3 is TGTGCCAGCAGTTTATCGGGGGAGACCGGGGAGCTGTTTTTT. Translation gives CASSLSGETGELFF.

The chain joins TRBV5-4 to TRBJ2-5, with 7 bases matching TRBD1. From germline, CDR1 is SGHNT and CDR2 YYREEE (reference sequence). This CDR3 has 14 residues. Trimming took 0 bases from V and 4 from J; bases not matched to a gene: 3. CDR3 sequence (DNA): TGTGCCAGCAGCTTGGAGGGGGCGGGAGAGACCCAGTACTTC. Protein sequence: CASSLEGAGETQYF. The whole variable domain, filled in from reference TRBV5-4 and TRBJ2-5, reads ETGVTQSPTHLIKTRGQQVTLRCSSQSGHNTVSWYQQALGQGPQFIFQYYREEENGRGNFPPRFSGLQFPNYSSELNVNALELDDSALYLCASSLEGAGETQYFGPGTRLLVL.

The rearrangement uses TRBV5-8 and TRBJ1-1; 9 positions match TRBD1. Germline V gene data show CDR1 as SGHTS and CDR2 as YDEGEE. The CDR3 is made up of 16 amino acids. Trimming took 0 bases from V and 4 from J; bases not matched to a gene: 7. The chain's CDR3 is CASSLGGQGSGTEAFF. CDR3 DNA sequence: TGTGCCAGCAGCTTGGGGGGACAGGGATCAGGCACTGAAGCTTTCTTT.

The chain has TRBV2 and TRBJ1-4; maybe TRBD1 (6 bases). Germline V gene sequence: CDR1 SNHLY, CDR2 FYNNEI. The CDR3 has 15 amino acids. V shed 1 base and J shed 5 bases, with 11 bases lying between them. The CDR3 bases are TGTGCCAGCAGTGAAGTAGCCAGGGGAAATGAAAAACTGTTTTTT. Translated: CASSEVARGNEKLFF.

The chain is built from TRBV7-2 and TRBJ1-1; D is uncertain. Germline-derived CDR1 and CDR2 are SGHTA and FQGNSA. V lost 6 bases to trimming and J lost 4 bases, with 6 bases between them. The CDR3 consists of 11 residues. The CDR3 is CASSPGTEAFF. CDR3 nucleotide sequence: TGTGCCAGCAGTCCGGGCACTGAAGCTTTCTTT.

This chain joins TRBV6-5 and TRBJ2-2; D perhaps matches TRBD1 (5 bases). Trimming removed 6 bases from V and 6 bases from J, with 8 bases in between. The V gene's germline CDR1 is MNHEY and CDR2 SVGAGI. The CDR3 is 12 residues long. The CDR3 nucleotides are TGTGCCAGCAGCATAGGGGCCGGGGAGCTGTTTTTT. This gives the protein CASSIGAGELFF.

This clone was counted once. This chain connects TRBV27 to TRBJ2-4; no reliable D call. The CDR3 contains 13 residues. The germline V gene has CDR1 MNHEY and CDR2 SMNVEV (reference sequence). Trimming left V 6 bases short and J 8 bases short, with 14 bases between. This chain's CDR3 is CASRPRGGDIQYF. In nucleotides, the CDR3 is TGTGCCAGCAGACCCCGAGGTGGGGACATTCAGTACTTC.